This T cell receptor beta chain was sequenced for a study of cytomegalovirus exposure and HLA in healthy donors. A multiplex PCR was run with 60 Vbeta primers and 13 Jbeta primers. Data came from immunoSEQ multiplex PCR; TCRdb stores just in-frame clones and leaves some out. The table has under 150,000 clones, 82% seen once. Input material: PBMCs. The sequence was obtained from a male donor in good health and CMV-seronegative.

DNA of the CDR3: TGTGCCAGCAGCGCGACAATCCTCACCGAGCAGTACTTC. Encoded protein: CASSATILTEQYF. The chain carries TRBV2 and TRBJ2-5; D gene unclear. The J call could be wrong; TRBJ2-7 is a better fit for the DNA end. Germline values: CDR1 SNHLY, CDR2 FYNNEI. The CDR3 consists of 13 residues.